These 14 T cell receptor beta chains were all obtained from the same sample, sequenced in a study of T cells after yellow fever vaccination. Each CDR3 protein is one row after TCRdb ran MiXCR on the 5' RACE reads. The sample gives 500,000 to 650,000 distinct CDR3 sequences, 17% of which show up once; 15% to 20% is in the top ten. The source was PBMCs, collected 5 days after the first yellow fever vaccination. Every receptor here comes from a man aged 18 to 29 who received the YFV17D yellow fever vaccine.

This clonotype was observed a handful of times. This chain joins TRBV4-1 and TRBJ1-2, with TRBD1 matching 11 bases. The CDR3 is 14 amino acids. Germline CDR1 and CDR2: MGHRA and YSYEKL. The junction had 5 bases not matched to a gene; V was cut back by 3 bases and J by 8 bases. The CDR3 nucleotides read TGCGCCAGCAGCCAGGGACAGGGGGTAGGAGGCTACACCTTC. Protein: CASSQGQGVGGYTF.

Concerning this clonotype: A much larger clone lies a single base off, so this may be a read error. This chain joins TRBV4-3 and TRBJ1-6; D gene ambiguous. This CDR3 spans 13 amino acids. Per the germline V gene, CDR1 is LGHNA and CDR2 is YSLEER. Written as DNA, the CDR3 is TGCGCCAGCAGCCAAGATCTCAATTTACCCCCCCACTTT. This codes for CASSQDLNLPPHF.

This clonotype appeared many times. The chain uses TRBV4-3 and TRBJ2-3, with TRBD2 matching over 11 bases. The germline V gene has CDR1 LGHNA and CDR2 YSLEER. J gave up 2 bases and V 0 bases, and 7 bases lay outside the gene matches. This CDR3 spans 18 amino acids. The CDR3 region has the DNA TGCGCCAGCAGCCAAGATATCCTAGCGGGGGGATACACAGATACGCAGTATTTT. Amino acids: CASSQDILAGGYTDTQYF.

The chain links TRBV11-2 to TRBJ1-3; the D is unclear. The germline CDR1 and CDR2 sequences are SGHAT and FQNNGV. The CDR3 contains 15 residues. Trimming left V 4 bases short and J 0 bases short, with 10 bases between. The DNA for the CDR3 is TGTGCCAGCAGCTCTGCCGGCCGCTCTGGAAACACCATATATTTT. Its protein product is CASSSAGRSGNTIYF. Using reference TRBV11-2 and TRBJ1-3 for the parts outside the CDR3, the full variable domain is EAGVAQSPRYKIIEKRQSVAFWCNPISGHATLYWYQQILGQGPKLLIQFQNNGVVDDSQLPKDRFSAERLKGVDSTLKIQPAKLEDSAVYLCASSSAGRSGNTIYFGEGSWLTVV.

In this sample, this clonotype turned up a few times. The V gene is TRBV7-9, the J gene TRBJ1-1, with a possible D match to TRBD1 (6 bases). Germline CDR1 SEHNR, CDR2 FQNEAQ (reference sequence). The ends were cut back, 1 base at V and 7 bases at J, with 16 bases in the middle. The CDR3 runs 15 residues. CDR3 residues: CASSLEGGQVVEAFF. As DNA, the CDR3 is TGTGCCAGCAGCTTAGAGGGGGGGCAGGTCGTTGAAGCTTTCTTT. The entire variable domain, with the rest obtained from reference TRBV7-9 and TRBJ1-1, is as follows: DTGVSQNPRHKITKRGQNVTFRCDPISEHNRLYWYRQTLGQGPEFLTYFQNEAQLEKSRLLSDRFSAERPKGSFSTLEIQRTEQGDSAMYLCASSLEGGQVVEAFFGQGTRLTVV.

In DNA form, the CDR3 reads TGTGCCAGCAGTGAATTAGGGATCAACTATGGCTACACCTTC. Encoded protein: CASSELGINYGYTF. The V call is TRBV25-1, the J call TRBJ1-2, with no clear D. Germline V gene sequence: CDR1 MGHDK, CDR2 SYGVNS. Trimming cost V 1 base and J 2 bases, with 8 bases left between them. The length of the CDR3 is 14 residues.

The rearrangement joins TRBV5-1 to TRBJ1-2; no firm D call. The CDR3 covers 13 residues. V was pared by 0 bases and J by 13 bases, with 16 bases between. Germline CDR1 reads SGHRS; CDR2 reads YFSETQ. In DNA, the CDR3 is TGCGCCAGCAGCTTGGCCGGGATGTCCGTTAGCACCTTC. This encodes CASSLAGMSVSTF.

This clonotype has ten or more counts. V and J are TRBV3-1 and TRBJ2-1, with D unresolved. V lost 1 base and J lost 4, with 5 bases in between. CDR3 length equals 13 residues. From germline, CDR1 is LGHDT and CDR2 YNNKEL (reference sequence). CDR3 bases: TGTGCCAGCAGCCAAGCGAGGTACAATGAGCAGTTCTTC. This sequence encodes CASSQARYNEQFF.

The rearrangement uses TRBV20-1 and TRBJ1-4; 8 nucleotides align to TRBD1. The germline CDR1 and CDR2 sequences are DFQATT and SNEGSKA (reference sequence). V lost 1 base to trimming and J lost 7 bases; unmatched junction nucleotides: 8. The CDR3 runs to 15 residues. The CDR3 nucleotides read TGCAGTGCTAGAGTCCCACAGGGGGTCGGTGAAAAACTGTTTTTT. Its protein is CSARVPQGVGEKLFF.

The gene calls are TRBV5-1 and TRBJ2-5, with 7 bases matching TRBD1. The CDR3 loop spans 14 amino acids. Germline trimming cut 5 bases from V and 4 bases from J; bases unmatched to any gene: 8. Germline assignment: CDR1 SGHRS and CDR2 YFSETQ. The CDR3 region has the DNA TGCGCCAGCAGAGAGGGGGCCGTTGTAGAGACCCAGTACTTC. Translated, it gives CASREGAVVETQYF.

This clonotype was picked up many times. This sequence joins TRBV7-2 and TRBJ2-7; 7 nucleotides agree with TRBD1. Germline lookup yields CDR1 SGHTA and CDR2 FQGNSA. V shed 2 bases, J shed 7 bases, and the junction held 14 bases outside the gene matches. CDR3 length: 16 residues. In DNA form, the CDR3 reads TGTGCCAGCAGCTTAAGGTGGTACAGGGGAGTGGGGGAGCAGTACTTC. Its translation is CASSLRWYRGVGEQYF.

The rearrangement links TRBV5-1 to TRBJ2-5, with TRBD1 identical over 9 bases. V trimming: 5 bases; J trimming: 0 bases; junction bases outside the gene matches: 8. Germline V CDR1 and CDR2: SGHRS, YFSETQ. CDR3 length equals 16 residues. The CDR3: CASSRGTGTYQETQYF. The CDR3 bases are TGCGCCAGCAGTCGAGGGACAGGGACCTACCAAGAGACCCAGTACTTC.

This clonotype was recorded many times. DNA of the CDR3: TGTGCCAGCAGGCCTACGACAGGGGGCGGCTCTGGCTACACCTTC. Amino acid sequence: CASRPTTGGGSGYTF. The V and J genes are TRBV7-9 and TRBJ1-2; TRBD1 matches 10 bases. The CDR3 runs to 15 residues. CDR1 and CDR2 (germline): SEHNR, FQNEAQ (reference sequence). With 6 bases clipped from V and 7 bases from J, the junction kept 11 bases outside the gene matches.

The V gene is TRBV7-3, the J gene TRBJ2-2, with TRBD1 identical over 7 bases. J was trimmed by 0 bases and V by 3 bases; bases with no gene match: 4. The CDR3 spans 16 residues. Germline CDR1 SGHTA, CDR2 FQGTGA. CDR3 sequence (DNA): TGTGCCAGCAGCTTTAGGGGACAGACGAACACCGGGGAGCTGTTTTTT. It specifies CASSFRGQTNTGELFF.